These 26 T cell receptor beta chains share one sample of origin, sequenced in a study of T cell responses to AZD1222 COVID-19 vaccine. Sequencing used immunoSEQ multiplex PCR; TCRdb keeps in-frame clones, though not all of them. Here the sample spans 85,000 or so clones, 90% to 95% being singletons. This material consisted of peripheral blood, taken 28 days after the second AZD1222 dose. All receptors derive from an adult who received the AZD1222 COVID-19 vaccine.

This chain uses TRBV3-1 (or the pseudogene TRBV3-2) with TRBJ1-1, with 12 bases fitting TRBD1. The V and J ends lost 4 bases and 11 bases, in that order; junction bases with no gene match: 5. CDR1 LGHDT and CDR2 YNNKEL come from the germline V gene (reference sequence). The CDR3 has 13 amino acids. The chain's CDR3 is CASSPPGQGAAFF. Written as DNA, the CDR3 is TGTGCCAGCAGCCCTCCGGGACAGGGGGCTGCTTTCTTT.

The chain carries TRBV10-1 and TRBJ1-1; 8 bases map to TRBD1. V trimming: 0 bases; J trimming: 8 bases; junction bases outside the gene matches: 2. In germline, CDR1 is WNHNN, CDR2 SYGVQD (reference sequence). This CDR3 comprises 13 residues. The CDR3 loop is CASSESGQVEAFF. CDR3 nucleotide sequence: TGCGCCAGCAGTGAGTCGGGACAGGTAGAAGCTTTCTTT.

The CDR3 reads CASSQGTALIYNEQFF. CDR3 nucleotide sequence: TGTGCCAGCAGCCAAGGGACTGCCCTAATCTACAATGAGCAGTTCTTC. The V gene is TRBV2, the J gene TRBJ2-1, with TRBD2 as a possible D gene (6 bases). This CDR3 has 16 residues. Germline-derived CDR1 and CDR2 are SNHLY and FYNNEI. Trimming took 6 bases from V and 3 from J, leaving 18 bases between them.

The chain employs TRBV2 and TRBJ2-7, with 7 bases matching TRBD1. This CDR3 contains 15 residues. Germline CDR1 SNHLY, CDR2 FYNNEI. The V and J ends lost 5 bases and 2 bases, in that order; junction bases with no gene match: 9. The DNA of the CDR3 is TGTGCCAGCAGTCCCGGGACAGTCTTAACCTACGAGCAGTACTTC. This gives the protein CASSPGTVLTYEQYF.

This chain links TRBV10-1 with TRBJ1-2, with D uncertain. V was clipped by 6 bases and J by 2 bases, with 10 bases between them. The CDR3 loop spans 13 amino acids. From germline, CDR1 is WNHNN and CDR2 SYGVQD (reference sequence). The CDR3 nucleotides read TGCGCCAGCAGCCAGGAGGCGAACTATGGCTACACCTTC. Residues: CASSQEANYGYTF.

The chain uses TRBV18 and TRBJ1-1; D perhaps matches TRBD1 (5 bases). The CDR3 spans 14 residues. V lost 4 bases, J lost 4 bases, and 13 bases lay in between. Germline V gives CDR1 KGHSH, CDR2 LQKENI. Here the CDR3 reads CASSLVDGTTEAFF. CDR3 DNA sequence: TGTGCCAGCTCACTGGTAGACGGGACCACTGAAGCTTTCTTT.

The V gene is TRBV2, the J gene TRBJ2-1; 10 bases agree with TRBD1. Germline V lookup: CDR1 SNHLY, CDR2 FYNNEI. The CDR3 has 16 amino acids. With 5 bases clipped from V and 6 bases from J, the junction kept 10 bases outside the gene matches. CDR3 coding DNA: TGTGCCAGCAGTTACACCCCGACAGGGGGCCGCAATGAGCAGTTCTTC. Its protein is CASSYTPTGGRNEQFF.

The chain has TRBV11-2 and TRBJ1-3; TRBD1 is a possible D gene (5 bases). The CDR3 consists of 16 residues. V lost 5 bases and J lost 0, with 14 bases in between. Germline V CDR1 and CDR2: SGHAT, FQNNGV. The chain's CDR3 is CASSPKGRASGNTIYF. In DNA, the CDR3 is TGTGCCAGCAGCCCGAAGGGCAGGGCCTCTGGAAACACCATATATTTT.

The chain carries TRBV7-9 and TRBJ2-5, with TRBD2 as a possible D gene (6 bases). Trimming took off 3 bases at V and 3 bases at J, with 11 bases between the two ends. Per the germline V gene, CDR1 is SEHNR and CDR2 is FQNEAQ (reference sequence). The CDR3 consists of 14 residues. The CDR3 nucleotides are TGTGCCAGCAGCTTCGATTGGGGGGAAGAGACCCAGTACTTC. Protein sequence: CASSFDWGEETQYF.

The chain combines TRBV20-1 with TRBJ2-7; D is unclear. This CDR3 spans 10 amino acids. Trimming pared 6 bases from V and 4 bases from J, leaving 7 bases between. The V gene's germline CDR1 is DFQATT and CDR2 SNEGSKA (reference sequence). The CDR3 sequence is CSALGYEQYF. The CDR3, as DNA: TGCAGTGCCCTGGGATACGAGCAGTACTTC.

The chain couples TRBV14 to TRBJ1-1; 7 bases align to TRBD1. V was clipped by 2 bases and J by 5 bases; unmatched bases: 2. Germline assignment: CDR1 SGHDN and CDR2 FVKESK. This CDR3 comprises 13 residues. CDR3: CASSQNRGTEAFF. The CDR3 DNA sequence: TGTGCCAGCAGCCAAAACAGGGGTACTGAAGCTTTCTTT. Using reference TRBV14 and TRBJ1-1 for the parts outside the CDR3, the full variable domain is EAGVTQFPSHSVIEKGQTVTLRCDPISGHDNLYWYRRVMGKEIKFLLHFVKESKQDESGMPNNRFLAERTGGTYSTLKVQPAELEDSGVYFCASSQNRGTEAFFGQGTRLTVV.

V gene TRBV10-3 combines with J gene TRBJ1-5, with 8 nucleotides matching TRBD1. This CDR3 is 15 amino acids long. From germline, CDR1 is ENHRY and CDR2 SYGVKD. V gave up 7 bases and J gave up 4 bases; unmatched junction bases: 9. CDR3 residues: CAIKNDRGGNQPQHF. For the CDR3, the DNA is TGTGCCATCAAGAACGACAGGGGTGGAAATCAGCCCCAGCATTTT.

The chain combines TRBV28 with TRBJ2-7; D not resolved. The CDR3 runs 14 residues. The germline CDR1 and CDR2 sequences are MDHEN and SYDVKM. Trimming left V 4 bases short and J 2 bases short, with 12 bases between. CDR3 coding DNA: TGTGCCAGCAGTTATGGTCCGGGCACCTACGAGCAGTACTTC. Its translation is CASSYGPGTYEQYF.

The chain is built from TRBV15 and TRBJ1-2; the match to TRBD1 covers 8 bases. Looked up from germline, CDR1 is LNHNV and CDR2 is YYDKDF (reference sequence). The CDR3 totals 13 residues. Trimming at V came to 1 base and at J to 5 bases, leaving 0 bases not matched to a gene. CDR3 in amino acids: CATSRGTGYGYTF. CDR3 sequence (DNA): TGTGCCACCAGCAGAGGGACAGGGTATGGCTACACCTTC.

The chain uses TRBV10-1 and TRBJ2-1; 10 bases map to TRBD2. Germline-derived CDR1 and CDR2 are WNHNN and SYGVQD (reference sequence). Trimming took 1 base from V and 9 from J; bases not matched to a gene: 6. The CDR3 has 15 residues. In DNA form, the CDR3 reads TGCGCCAGCAGTGAGTGGGGAAGCGGGAGGGCTGAGCAGTTCTTC. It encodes CASSEWGSGRAEQFF.

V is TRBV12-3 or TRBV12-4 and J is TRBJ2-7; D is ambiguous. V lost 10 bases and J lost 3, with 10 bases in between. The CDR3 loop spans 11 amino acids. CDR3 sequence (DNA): TGTGCCAAGGTGTCCAGCTACGAGCAGTACTTC. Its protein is CAKVSSYEQYF.

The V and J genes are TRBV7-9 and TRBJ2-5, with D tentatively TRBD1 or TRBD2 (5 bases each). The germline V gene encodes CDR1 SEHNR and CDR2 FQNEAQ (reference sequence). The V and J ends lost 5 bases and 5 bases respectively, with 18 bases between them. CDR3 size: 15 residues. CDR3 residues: CASSLWASGTETQYF. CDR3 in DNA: TGTGCCAGCAGCCTATGGGCATCTGGGACGGAGACCCAGTACTTC. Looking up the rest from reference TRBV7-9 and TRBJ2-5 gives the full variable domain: DTGVSQNPRHKITKRGQNVTFRCDPISEHNRLYWYRQTLGQGPEFLTYFQNEAQLEKSRLLSDRFSAERPKGSFSTLEIQRTEQGDSAMYLCASSLWASGTETQYFGPGTRLLVL.

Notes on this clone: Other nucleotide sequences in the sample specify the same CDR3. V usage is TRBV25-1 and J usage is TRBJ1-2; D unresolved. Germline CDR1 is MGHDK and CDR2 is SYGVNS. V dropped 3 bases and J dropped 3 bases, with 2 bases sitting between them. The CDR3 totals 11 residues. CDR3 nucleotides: TGTGCCAGCAGTGATTACTATGGCTACACCTTC. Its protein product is CASSDYYGYTF.

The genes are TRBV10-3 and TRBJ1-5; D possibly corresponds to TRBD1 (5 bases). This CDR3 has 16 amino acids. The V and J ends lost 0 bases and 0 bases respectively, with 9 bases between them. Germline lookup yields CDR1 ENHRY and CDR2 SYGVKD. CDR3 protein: CAISESLGHSNQPQHF. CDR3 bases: TGTGCCATCAGTGAGTCTTTGGGGCATAGCAATCAGCCCCAGCATTTT.

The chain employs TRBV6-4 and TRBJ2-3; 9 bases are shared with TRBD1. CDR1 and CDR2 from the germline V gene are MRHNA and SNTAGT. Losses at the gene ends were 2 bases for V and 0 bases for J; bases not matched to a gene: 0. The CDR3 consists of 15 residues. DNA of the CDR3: TGTGCCAGCAGTGACGGGACAGGGAGCACAGATACGCAGTATTTT. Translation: CASSDGTGSTDTQYF.

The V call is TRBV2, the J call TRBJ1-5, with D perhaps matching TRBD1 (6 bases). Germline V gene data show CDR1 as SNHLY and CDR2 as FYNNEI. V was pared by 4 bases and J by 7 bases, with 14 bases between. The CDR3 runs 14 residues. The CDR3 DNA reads TGTGCCAGCAGTGGACCGGGGGGCGGGCAGCCCCAGCATTTT. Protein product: CASSGPGGGQPQHF.

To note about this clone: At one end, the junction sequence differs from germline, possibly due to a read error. The CDR3 nucleotides read TGTGCTAGCAGCCCCCTAGACGGGGTGAACACTGAAGCTTTCTTT. Translation gives CASSPLDGVNTEAFF. The chain uses TRBV7-7 and TRBJ1-1; D is ambiguous. The germline CDR1 and CDR2 sequences are SSHAT and FNYEAQ (reference sequence). The CDR3 is 15 residues long.

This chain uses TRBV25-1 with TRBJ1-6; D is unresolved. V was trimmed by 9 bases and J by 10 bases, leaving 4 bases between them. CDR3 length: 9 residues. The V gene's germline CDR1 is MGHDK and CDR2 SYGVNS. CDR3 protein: CARASPLHF. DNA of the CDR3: TGTGCCAGAGCATCACCCCTCCACTTT.

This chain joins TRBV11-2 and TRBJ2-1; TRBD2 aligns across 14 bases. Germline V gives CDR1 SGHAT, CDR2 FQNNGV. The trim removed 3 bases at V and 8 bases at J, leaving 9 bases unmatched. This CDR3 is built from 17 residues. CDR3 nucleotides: TGTGCCAGCAGCTTCGGGGGGACTAGCGGGAGAGGGGATGAGCAGTTCTTC. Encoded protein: CASSFGGTSGRGDEQFF. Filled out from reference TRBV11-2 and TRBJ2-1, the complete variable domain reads EAGVAQSPRYKIIEKRQSVAFWCNPISGHATLYWYQQILGQGPKLLIQFQNNGVVDDSQLPKDRFSAERLKGVDSTLKIQPAKLEDSAVYLCASSFGGTSGRGDEQFFGPGTRLTVL.

DNA for the CDR3: TGTGCCAGTAGTCCCCCAATAGCGGGGGGCCCGGATGAGCAGTTCTTC. This encodes CASSPPIAGGPDEQFF. The V gene is TRBV19, the J gene TRBJ2-1; 10 bases map to TRBD2. The ends lost 5 bases at V and 8 bases at J; junction bases unmatched: 12. This CDR3 is built from 16 residues. Germline CDR1 LNHDA, CDR2 SQIVND (reference sequence).

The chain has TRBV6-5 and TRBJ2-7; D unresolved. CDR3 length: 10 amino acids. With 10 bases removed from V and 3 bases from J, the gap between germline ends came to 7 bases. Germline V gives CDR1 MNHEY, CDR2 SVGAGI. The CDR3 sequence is CATTLYEQYF. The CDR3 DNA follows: TGTGCCACCACCCTCTACGAGCAGTACTTC.